What follows are 13 T cell receptor beta chains derived from one specimen sequenced in a study of blood T cell repertoires in COVID-19. Clones were read by immunoSEQ multiplex PCR, and TCRdb kept only the in-frame ones, dropping some. The sample carries hundreds of thousands of clones, 65% to 90% recorded once. The sample was peripheral blood. The source is a middle-aged man with active or convalescent COVID-19.

V gene TRBV9 combines with J gene TRBJ2-1; TRBD2 matches at 10 bases. CDR3 size: 16 residues. CDR1 SGDLS and CDR2 YYNGEE come from the germline V gene. Trimming cost V 2 bases and J 4 bases; bases outside gene matches: 6. The CDR3 spells CASSVSGRAEYNEQFF. The CDR3, as DNA: TGTGCCAGCAGCGTGAGCGGGAGGGCCGAGTACAATGAGCAGTTCTTC.

The rearrangement links TRBV7-3 to TRBJ1-1; tentative D call: TRBD1 (5 bases). V shed 6 bases and J shed 1 base, with 12 bases lying between them. This CDR3 is 14 amino acids long. Germline CDR1 SGHTA, CDR2 FQGTGA. CDR3: CASSLGGWNTEAFF. The CDR3 region has the DNA TGTGCCAGCAGTCTGGGGGGGTGGAACACTGAAGCTTTCTTT. The full variable domain, with the rest looked up from reference TRBV7-3 and TRBJ1-1, is GAGVSQTPSNKVTEKGKYVELRCDPISGHTALYWYRQSLGQGPEFLIYFQGTGAADDSGLPNDRFFAVRPEGSVSTLKIQRTERGDSAVYLCASSLGGWNTEAFFGQGTRLTVV.

As DNA, the CDR3 is TGTGCCTGGAGTGTGGGTAGCGGGGGGGTGAAGCCCCAGTACTTC. Amino acids: CAWSVGSGGVKPQYF. V usage is TRBV30 and J usage is TRBJ2-5; 11 nucleotides line up with TRBD2. There are 15 residues in the CDR3. Looked up from germline, CDR1 is GTSNPN and CDR2 is SVGIG (reference sequence). V was clipped by 0 bases and J by 9 bases; unmatched bases: 9.

The genes are TRBV10-3 and TRBJ1-1, with D possibly being TRBD1 (6 bases). V was cut by 3 bases and J by 6 bases, with 14 bases left in between. This CDR3 has 14 amino acids. CDR1 and CDR2 from the germline V gene are ENHRY and SYGVKD. The CDR3 here is CAISERGRMSEAFF. CDR3 coding DNA: TGTGCCATCAGTGAAAGGGGGAGAATGTCTGAAGCTTTCTTT.

This clone has just a few counts. The chain carries TRBV19 and TRBJ2-2, with D maybe TRBD1 (6 bases). The V gene lost 2 bases and the J gene lost 7 bases, with 14 bases spanning the gap. The CDR3 extends over 15 amino acids. CDR1 is LNHDA, CDR2 SQIVND, per germline (reference sequence). CDR3 bases: TGTGCCAGTAGTATAATGAGACCAGGGGTCGGGGAGCTGTTTTTT. Translation gives CASSIMRPGVGELFF. Filled out from reference TRBV19 and TRBJ2-2, the complete variable domain reads DGGITQSPKYLFRKEGQNVTLSCEQNLNHDAMYWYRQDPGQGLRLIYYSQIVNDFQKGDIAEGYSVSREKKESFPLTVTSAQKNPTAFYLCASSIMRPGVGELFFGEGSRLTVL.

This sequence joins TRBV12-3 or TRBV12-4 and TRBJ1-1, with a possible D match to TRBD1 (5 bases). The CDR3 length is 13 residues. V lost 8 bases to trimming and J lost 0 bases, with 10 bases between them. The CDR3: CASGGTVNTEAFF. DNA for the CDR3: TGTGCCAGCGGGGGGACGGTGAACACTGAAGCTTTCTTT.

Regarding this clone: Other DNA sequences in this sample translate to the same CDR3. The gene calls are TRBV20-1 and TRBJ2-7, with 7 bases aligning to TRBD2. J was trimmed by 5 bases and V by 5 bases; bases with no gene match: 3. Germline CDR1 DFQATT, CDR2 SNEGSKA (reference sequence). CDR3 length equals 11 residues. CDR3 bases: TGCAGTGCTTCTAGCGGACACGAGCAGTACTTC. Its protein is CSASSGHEQYF.

The V call is TRBV4-2, the J call TRBJ2-1; 8 bases line up with TRBD2. This CDR3 has 15 residues. The germline CDR1 and CDR2 sequences are LGHNA and YNFKEQ. Trimming cost V 3 bases and J 7 bases; bases outside gene matches: 8. DNA of the CDR3: TGTGCCAGCAGCCAGGGCGGGAGGATGGGGAATGAGCAGTTCTTC. Translating it yields CASSQGGRMGNEQFF.

The chain combines TRBV4-1 with TRBJ2-7; 8 bases map to TRBD2. Germline V lookup: CDR1 MGHRA, CDR2 YSYEKL. This CDR3 has 15 amino acids. V was clipped by 0 bases and J by 4 bases; unmatched bases: 5. Written as DNA, the CDR3 is TGCGCCAGCAGCCAAGATCTCGGGAGGGTATACGAGCAGTACTTC. The encoded protein is CASSQDLGRVYEQYF.

The gene calls are TRBV19 and TRBJ2-7; 7 positions agree with TRBD2. The CDR3 runs to 12 residues. The germline V gene encodes CDR1 LNHDA and CDR2 SQIVND (reference sequence). V lost 10 bases and J lost 2; bases outside the gene matches: 5. The CDR3 protein is CATGEGPYEQYF. The CDR3 nucleotides are TGTGCCACGGGGGAGGGGCCCTACGAGCAGTACTTC.

The V and J genes are TRBV11-2 and TRBJ2-1; tentative D call: TRBD2 (6 bases). CDR1 is SGHAT, CDR2 FQNNGV, per germline. V gave up 3 bases and J gave up 2 bases, with 14 bases separating them. This CDR3 is 16 amino acids long. CDR3 in amino acids: CASSFSSGWAYNEQFF. CDR3 coding DNA: TGTGCCAGCAGCTTCAGTAGCGGTTGGGCCTACAATGAGCAGTTCTTC. Together with reference TRBV11-2 and TRBJ2-1, the CDR3 gives the full variable domain: EAGVAQSPRYKIIEKRQSVAFWCNPISGHATLYWYQQILGQGPKLLIQFQNNGVVDDSQLPKDRFSAERLKGVDSTLKIQPAKLEDSAVYLCASSFSSGWAYNEQFFGPGTRLTVL.

This sequence joins TRBV24-1 and TRBJ2-3, with a tentative D call TRBD2 (5 bases). V lost 9 bases and J lost 1, with 16 bases in between. The germline gives CDR1 KGHDR, CDR2 SFDVKD. This CDR3 spans 15 amino acids. The CDR3 DNA reads TGTGCCACCTCGAGCCCGAGCGGTGGCACAGATACGCAGTATTTT. Its protein is CATSSPSGGTDTQYF.

The rearrangement links TRBV6-6 to TRBJ2-1; 7 nucleotides align to TRBD1. The CDR3 runs to 17 residues. Germline V gene data show CDR1 as MNHNY and CDR2 as SVGAGI (reference sequence). After removal of 5 bases from V and 0 bases from J, the junction contained 10 bases not matched to a gene. CDR3 nucleotide sequence: TGTGCCAGCAGTCCTCGACAGGGCTCTAGCTCCTACAATGAGCAGTTCTTC. Protein: CASSPRQGSSSYNEQFF.